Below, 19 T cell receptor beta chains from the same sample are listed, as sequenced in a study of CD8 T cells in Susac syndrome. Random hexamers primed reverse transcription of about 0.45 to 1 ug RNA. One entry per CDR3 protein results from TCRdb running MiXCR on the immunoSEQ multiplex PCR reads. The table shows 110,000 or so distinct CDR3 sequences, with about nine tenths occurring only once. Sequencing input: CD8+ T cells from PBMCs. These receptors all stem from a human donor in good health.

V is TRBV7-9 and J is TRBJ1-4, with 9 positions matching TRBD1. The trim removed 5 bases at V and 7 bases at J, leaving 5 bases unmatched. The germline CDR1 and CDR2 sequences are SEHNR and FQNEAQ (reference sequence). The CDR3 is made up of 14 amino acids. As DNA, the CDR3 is TGTGCCAGCAGCGGACAGGGGTTGGGTGAAAAACTGTTTTTT. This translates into CASSGQGLGEKLFF.

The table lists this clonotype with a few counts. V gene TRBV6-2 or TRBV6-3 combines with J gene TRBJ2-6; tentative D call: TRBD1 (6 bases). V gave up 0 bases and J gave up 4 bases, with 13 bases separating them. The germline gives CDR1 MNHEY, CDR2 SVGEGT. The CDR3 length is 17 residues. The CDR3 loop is CASSYSSRGPGANVLTF. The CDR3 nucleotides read TGTGCCAGCAGTTACTCTTCCAGGGGACCCGGGGCCAACGTCCTGACTTTC.

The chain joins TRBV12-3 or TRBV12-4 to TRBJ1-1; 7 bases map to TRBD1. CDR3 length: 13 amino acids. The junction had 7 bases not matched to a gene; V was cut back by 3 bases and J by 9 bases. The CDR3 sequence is CASSLGQRDKAFF. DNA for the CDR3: TGTGCCAGCAGTTTGGGACAGAGAGATAAAGCTTTCTTT.

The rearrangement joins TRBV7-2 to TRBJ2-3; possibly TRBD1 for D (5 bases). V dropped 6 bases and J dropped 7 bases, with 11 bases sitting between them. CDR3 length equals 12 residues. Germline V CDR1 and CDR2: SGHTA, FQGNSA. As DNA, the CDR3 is TGTGCCAGCAGTTTTCCAGGGCATACGCAGTATTTT. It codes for CASSFPGHTQYF.

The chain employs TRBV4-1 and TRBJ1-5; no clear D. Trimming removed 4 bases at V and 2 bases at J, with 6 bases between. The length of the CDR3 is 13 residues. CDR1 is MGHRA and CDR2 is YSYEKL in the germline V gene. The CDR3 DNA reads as TGCGCCAGCAGCCTTCCTGGCAATCAGCCCCAGCATTTT. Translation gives CASSLPGNQPQHF.

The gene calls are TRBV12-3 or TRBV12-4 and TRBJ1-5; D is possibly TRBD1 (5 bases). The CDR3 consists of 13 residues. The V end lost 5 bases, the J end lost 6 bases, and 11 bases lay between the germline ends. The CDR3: CASSASGIQPQHF. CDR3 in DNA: TGTGCCAGCAGTGCCTCAGGGATTCAGCCCCAGCATTTT.

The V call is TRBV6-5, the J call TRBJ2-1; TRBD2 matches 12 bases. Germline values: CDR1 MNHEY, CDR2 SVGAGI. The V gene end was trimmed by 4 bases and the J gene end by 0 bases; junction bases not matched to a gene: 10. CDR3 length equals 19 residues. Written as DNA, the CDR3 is TGTGCCAGCAGTTCCGGACTAGCGGGGCAAAGGAGCTCCTACAATGAGCAGTTCTTC. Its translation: CASSSGLAGQRSSYNEQFF.

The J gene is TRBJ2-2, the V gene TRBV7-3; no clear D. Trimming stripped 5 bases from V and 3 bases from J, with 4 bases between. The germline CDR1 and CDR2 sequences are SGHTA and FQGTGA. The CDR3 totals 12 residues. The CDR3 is CASSRYTGELFF. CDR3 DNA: TGTGCCAGCAGCCGATACACCGGGGAGCTGTTTTTT.

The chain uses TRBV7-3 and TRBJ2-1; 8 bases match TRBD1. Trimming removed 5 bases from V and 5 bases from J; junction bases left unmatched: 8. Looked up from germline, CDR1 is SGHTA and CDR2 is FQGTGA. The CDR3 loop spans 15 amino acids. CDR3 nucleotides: TGTGCCAGCAGCCCCGGGACAGGTGGGCACAATGAGCAGTTCTTC. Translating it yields CASSPGTGGHNEQFF.

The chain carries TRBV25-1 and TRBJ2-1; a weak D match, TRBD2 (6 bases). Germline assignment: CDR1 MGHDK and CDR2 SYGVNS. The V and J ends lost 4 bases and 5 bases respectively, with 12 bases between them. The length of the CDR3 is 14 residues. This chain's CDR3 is CASSAPPGDNEQFF. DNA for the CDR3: TGTGCCAGCAGTGCGCCCCCGGGGGACAATGAGCAGTTCTTC.

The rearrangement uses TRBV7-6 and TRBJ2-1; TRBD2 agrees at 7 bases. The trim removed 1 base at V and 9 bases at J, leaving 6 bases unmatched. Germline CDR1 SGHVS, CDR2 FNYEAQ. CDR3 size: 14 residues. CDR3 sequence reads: CASSLGRERGEQFF. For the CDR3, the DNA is TGTGCCAGCAGCTTAGGGCGGGAGCGCGGTGAGCAGTTCTTC. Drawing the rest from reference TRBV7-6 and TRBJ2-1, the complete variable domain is GAGVSQSPRYKVTKRGQDVALRCDPISGHVSLYWYRQALGQGPEFLTYFNYEAQQDKSGLPNDRFSAERPEGSISTLTIQRTEQRDSAMYRCASSLGRERGEQFFGPGTRLTVL.

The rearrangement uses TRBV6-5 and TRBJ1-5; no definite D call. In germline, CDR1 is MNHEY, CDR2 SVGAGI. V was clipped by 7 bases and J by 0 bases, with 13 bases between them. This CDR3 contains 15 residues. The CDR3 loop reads CASKTTANSNQPQHF. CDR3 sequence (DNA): TGTGCCAGCAAGACGACGGCGAATAGCAATCAGCCCCAGCATTTT.

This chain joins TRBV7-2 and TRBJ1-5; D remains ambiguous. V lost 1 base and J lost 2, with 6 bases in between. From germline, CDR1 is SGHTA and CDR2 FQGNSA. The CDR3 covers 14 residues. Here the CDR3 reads CASSLDTGNQPQHF. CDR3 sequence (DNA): TGTGCCAGCAGCTTAGACACCGGCAATCAGCCCCAGCATTTT.

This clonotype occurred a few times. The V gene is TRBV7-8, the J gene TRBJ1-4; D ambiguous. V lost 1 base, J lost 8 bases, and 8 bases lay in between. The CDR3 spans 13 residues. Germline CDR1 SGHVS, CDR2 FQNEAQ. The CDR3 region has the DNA TGTGCCAGCAGCTTAGGAAGCCCGGAAAAACTGTTTTTT. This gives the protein CASSLGSPEKLFF.

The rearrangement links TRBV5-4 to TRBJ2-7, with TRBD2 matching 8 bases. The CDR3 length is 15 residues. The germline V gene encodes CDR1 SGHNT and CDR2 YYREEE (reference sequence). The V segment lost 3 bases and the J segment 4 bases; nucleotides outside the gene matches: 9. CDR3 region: CASSSDVAGWYEQYF. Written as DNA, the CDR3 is TGTGCCAGCAGCTCAGATGTAGCGGGGTGGTACGAGCAGTACTTC.

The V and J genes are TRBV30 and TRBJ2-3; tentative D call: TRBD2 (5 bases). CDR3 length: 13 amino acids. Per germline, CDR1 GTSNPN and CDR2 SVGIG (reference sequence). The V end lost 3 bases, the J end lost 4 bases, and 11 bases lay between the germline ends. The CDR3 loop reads CAWRVSVPDTQYF. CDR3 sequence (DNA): TGTGCCTGGAGGGTTAGCGTACCAGATACGCAGTATTTT. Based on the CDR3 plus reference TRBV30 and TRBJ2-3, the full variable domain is SQTIHQWPATLVQPVGSPLSLECTVEGTSNPNLYWYRQAAGRGLQLLFYSVGIGQISSEVPQNLSASRPQDRQFILSSKKLLLSDSGFYLCAWRVSVPDTQYFGPGTRLTVL.

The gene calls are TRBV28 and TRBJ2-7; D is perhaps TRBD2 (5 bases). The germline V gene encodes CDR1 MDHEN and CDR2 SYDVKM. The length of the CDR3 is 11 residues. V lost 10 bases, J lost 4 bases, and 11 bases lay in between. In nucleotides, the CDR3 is TGTGCCACGGGGAGAGCATACGAGCAGTACTTC. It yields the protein CATGRAYEQYF.

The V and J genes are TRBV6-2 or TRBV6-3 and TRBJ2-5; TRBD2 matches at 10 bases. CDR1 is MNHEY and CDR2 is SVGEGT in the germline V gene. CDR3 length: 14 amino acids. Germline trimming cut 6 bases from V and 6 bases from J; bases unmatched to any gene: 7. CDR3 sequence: CASRPSGSRKTQYF. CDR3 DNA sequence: TGTGCCAGCAGGCCTAGCGGGAGTCGAAAGACCCAGTACTTC.

CDR3 residues: CASSSDSGLGEQYF. The CDR3 DNA reads as TGTGCCAGCAGCTCGGACAGCGGTCTTGGCGAGCAGTACTTC. The V and J genes are TRBV13 and TRBJ2-7; D is possibly TRBD1 (6 bases). Deletions cut 4 bases from V and 6 bases from J, with 16 bases between. The CDR3 runs 14 residues. Looked up from germline, CDR1 is PRHDT and CDR2 is FYEKMQ (reference sequence).